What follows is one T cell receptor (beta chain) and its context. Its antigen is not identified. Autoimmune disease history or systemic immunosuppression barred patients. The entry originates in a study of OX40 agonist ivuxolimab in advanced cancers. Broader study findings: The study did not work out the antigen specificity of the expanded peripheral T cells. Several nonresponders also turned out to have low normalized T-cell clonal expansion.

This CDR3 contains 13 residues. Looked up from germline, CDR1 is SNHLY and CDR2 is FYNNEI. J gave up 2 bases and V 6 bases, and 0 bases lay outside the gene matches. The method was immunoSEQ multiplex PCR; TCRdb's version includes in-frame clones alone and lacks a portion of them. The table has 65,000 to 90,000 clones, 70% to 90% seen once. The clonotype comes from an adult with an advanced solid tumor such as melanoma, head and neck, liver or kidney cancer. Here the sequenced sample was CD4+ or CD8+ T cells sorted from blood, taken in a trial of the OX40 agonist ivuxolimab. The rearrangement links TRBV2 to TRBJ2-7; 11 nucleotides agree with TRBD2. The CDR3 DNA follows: TGTGCCAGCAGGACTAGCGGGACCTACGAGCAGTACTTC. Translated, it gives CASRTSGTYEQYF.